This is a list of T cell receptor beta chains from one sample in a study of blood T cells in healthy people across ages. TCRdb passed the 5' RACE reads through MiXCR, listing each CDR3 protein once. The data show 800,000 to 900,000 distinct CDR3 sequences, 60% to 80% seen once. Sequences were obtained from blood. All receptors come from a man aged 25-40 years in good health. The CDR3 runs from the conserved cysteine through the conserved F or W. D genes are given only for firm matches. The size of a clone is reported for some rows only, either as once, few or many, or as a class for expanded clones.

D gene: TRBD1; clone size: .; J gene: TRBJ2-7; V gene: TRBV11-3; CDR3 protein: CASRRGQGNSYEQYF; CDR3 DNA: TGTGCCAGCAGACGAGGACAGGGGAACTCCTACGAGCAGTACTTC
D gene: .; clone size: .; J gene: TRBJ2-3; V gene: TRBV29-1; CDR3 protein: CSVAGRTTDTQYF; CDR3 DNA: TGCAGCGTTGCTGGTAGAACCACAGATACGCAGTATTTT
D gene: .; clone size: many; J gene: TRBJ2-7; V gene: TRBV7-2; CDR3 protein: CASSLGVSGYEQYF; CDR3 DNA: TGTGCCAGCAGCTTAGGTGTCAGCGGCTACGAGCAGTACTTC
D gene: .; clone size: .; J gene: TRBJ2-3; V gene: TRBV20-1; CDR3 protein: CSASEGRSTDTQYF; CDR3 DNA: TGCAGTGCTAGTGAGGGGCGAAGCACAGATACGCAGTATTTT
D gene: .; clone size: few; J gene: TRBJ2-1; V gene: TRBV7-2; CDR3 protein: CASSPRLGSDEQFF; CDR3 DNA: TGTGCCAGCAGCCCAAGGTTAGGGTCAGATGAGCAGTTCTTC
D gene: .; clone size: .; J gene: TRBJ2-1; V gene: TRBV6-2/TRBV6-3; CDR3 protein: CASRPGRSYNEQFF; CDR3 DNA: TGTGCCAGCAGACCGGGACGCTCCTACAATGAGCAGTTCTTC
D gene: .; clone size: .; J gene: TRBJ1-2; V gene: TRBV7-2; CDR3 protein: CASSFYRASGYTF; CDR3 DNA: TGTGCCAGCAGCTTCTATAGAGCCAGCGGCTACACCTTC
D gene: TRBD1; clone size: .; J gene: TRBJ2-7; V gene: TRBV29-1; CDR3 protein: CSVRIRDRASYEQYF; CDR3 DNA: TGCAGCGTTCGTATCCGGGACAGGGCCTCCTACGAGCAGTACTTC
D gene: .; clone size: many; J gene: TRBJ2-1; V gene: TRBV20-1; CDR3 protein: CSAPTSSMGTVRVSYNEQFF; CDR3 DNA: TGCAGTGCGCCGACCTCCTCTATGGGGACGGTTAGGGTCTCCTACAATGAGCAGTTCTTC
D gene: TRBD1; clone size: .; J gene: TRBJ1-5; V gene: TRBV7-8; CDR3 protein: CASSLLQGAGNQPQHF; CDR3 DNA: TGTGCCAGCAGCTTATTGCAGGGGGCCGGGAATCAGCCCCAGCATTTT
D gene: .; clone size: .; J gene: TRBJ1-2; V gene: TRBV3-1; CDR3 protein: CASSQGPGRDNYGYTF; CDR3 DNA: TGTGCCAGCAGCCAGGGCCCTGGAAGAGATAACTATGGCTACACCTTC
D gene: .; clone size: .; J gene: TRBJ2-1; V gene: TRBV7-2; CDR3 protein: CASSYILRSSYNEQFF; CDR3 DNA: TGTGCCAGCAGCTATATCCTACGGAGCTCCTACAATGAGCAGTTCTTC
D gene: .; clone size: .; J gene: TRBJ2-4; V gene: TRBV7-6; CDR3 protein: CASSQGKGNQNIQYF; CDR3 DNA: TGTGCCAGCAGCCAAGGCAAAGGGAACCAAAACATTCAGTACTTC
D gene: TRBD1; clone size: .; J gene: TRBJ1-2; V gene: TRBV4-3; CDR3 protein: CASSQSMTGVYYGYTF; CDR3 DNA: TGCGCCAGCAGCCAATCAATGACAGGGGTATACTATGGCTACACCTTC
D gene: TRBD2; clone size: .; J gene: TRBJ2-5; V gene: TRBV4-3; CDR3 protein: CASSQLTQTSGGQETQYF; CDR3 DNA: TGCGCCAGCAGCCAATTAACCCAAACTAGCGGGGGCCAAGAGACCCAGTACTTC
D gene: .; clone size: few; J gene: TRBJ2-5; V gene: TRBV27; CDR3 protein: CASSRPGETQYF; CDR3 DNA: TGTGCCAGCAGTCGACCGGGAGAGACCCAGTACTTC
D gene: TRBD1; clone size: .; J gene: TRBJ2-5; V gene: TRBV20-1; CDR3 protein: CSARDRGKGGETQYF; CDR3 DNA: TGCAGTGCTAGGGACAGGGGGAAGGGGGGAGAGACCCAGTACTTC
D gene: TRBD2; clone size: few; J gene: TRBJ2-1; V gene: TRBV6-1; CDR3 protein: CASKPTLAAYNEQFF; CDR3 DNA: TGTGCCAGCAAGCCGACCCTAGCGGCATACAATGAGCAGTTCTTC
D gene: .; clone size: .; J gene: TRBJ2-3; V gene: TRBV25-1; CDR3 protein: CASSNSGDYTDTQYF; CDR3 DNA: TGTGCCAGCAGCAATTCAGGGGACTACACAGATACGCAGTATTTT
D gene: .; clone size: .; J gene: TRBJ2-4; V gene: TRBV5-1; CDR3 protein: CASSPGGQSLGNIQHF; CDR3 DNA: TGCGCCAGCAGCCCGGGGGGACAGTCTCTTGGAAACATTCAGCACTTC
D gene: .; clone size: few; J gene: TRBJ1-2; V gene: TRBV28; CDR3 protein: CASSSSQVVYGYTF; CDR3 DNA: TGTGCCAGCAGTTCTTCCCAGGTCGTCTATGGCTACACCTTC
D gene: .; clone size: many; J gene: TRBJ1-5; V gene: TRBV5-6; CDR3 protein: CASSLGGGNQPQHF; CDR3 DNA: TGTGCCAGCAGCTTGGGGGGGGGCAATCAGCCCCAGCATTTT
D gene: .; clone size: few; J gene: TRBJ2-7; V gene: TRBV4-2; CDR3 protein: CASSQDRVGYEQYF; CDR3 DNA: TGTGCCAGCAGCCAAGATCGGGTGGGCTACGAGCAGTACTTC
D gene: TRBD1; clone size: .; J gene: TRBJ2-1; V gene: TRBV24-1; CDR3 protein: CATSDLKDRGNEQFF; CDR3 DNA: TGTGCCACCAGTGATTTGAAGGACAGGGGGAATGAGCAGTTCTTC
D gene: .; clone size: few; J gene: TRBJ1-2; V gene: TRBV4-1; CDR3 protein: CASSQVPDNYGYTF; CDR3 DNA: TGCGCCAGCAGCCAAGTCCCCGATAACTATGGCTACACCTTC
D gene: .; clone size: .; J gene: TRBJ2-7; V gene: TRBV4-3; CDR3 protein: CASSQDGTIYEQYF; CDR3 DNA: TGCGCCAGCAGCCAAGACGGGACAATTTACGAGCAGTACTTC
D gene: TRBD2; clone size: .; J gene: TRBJ2-5; V gene: TRBV20-1; CDR3 protein: CSASILAGRETQYF; CDR3 DNA: TGCAGTGCTAGTATACTAGCGGGGAGAGAGACCCAGTACTTC
D gene: TRBD1; clone size: .; J gene: TRBJ1-5; V gene: TRBV6-5; CDR3 protein: CASSYGRGLGQPQHF; CDR3 DNA: TGTGCCAGCAGTTACGGCAGGGGGCTGGGTCAGCCCCAGCATTTT
D gene: .; clone size: .; J gene: TRBJ1-4; V gene: TRBV13; CDR3 protein: CASRPTDRAYNEKLFF; CDR3 DNA: TGTGCCAGCAGACCAACGGACAGAGCATATAATGAAAAACTGTTTTTT
D gene: .; clone size: few; J gene: TRBJ1-5; V gene: TRBV12-3/TRBV12-4; CDR3 protein: CASSLGRWQPQHF; CDR3 DNA: TGTGCCAGCAGTTTAGGGAGATGGCAGCCCCAGCATTTT
D gene: TRBD2; clone size: once; J gene: TRBJ2-1; V gene: TRBV9; CDR3 protein: CASSDSGVTYNEQFF; CDR3 DNA: TGTGCCAGCAGTGATAGCGGGGTAACCTACAATGAGCAGTTCTTC
D gene: TRBD1; clone size: .; J gene: TRBJ1-4; V gene: TRBV2; CDR3 protein: CASSRTGVGPSTNEKLFF; CDR3 DNA: TGTGCCAGCAGCAGGACAGGAGTGGGGCCCTCAACTAATGAAAAACTGTTTTTT
D gene: .; clone size: few; J gene: TRBJ2-6; V gene: TRBV12-3/TRBV12-4; CDR3 protein: CASIGLEQGRIGANVLTF; CDR3 DNA: TGTGCCAGCATAGGGCTTGAACAGGGTAGGATCGGGGCCAACGTCCTGACTTTC
D gene: .; clone size: .; J gene: TRBJ2-1; V gene: TRBV6-6; CDR3 protein: CASSYRPLENYKEQFF; CDR3 DNA: TGTGCCAGCAGTTATCGACCCCTAGAAAATTACAAGGAGCAGTTCTTC
D gene: .; clone size: .; J gene: TRBJ2-5; V gene: TRBV5-1; CDR3 protein: CASILGSGETQYF; CDR3 DNA: TGCGCCAGCATCTTGGGCAGTGGGGAGACCCAGTACTTC
D gene: .; clone size: .; J gene: TRBJ2-7; V gene: TRBV20-1; CDR3 protein: CSAKAGYEQYF; CDR3 DNA: TGCAGTGCCAAGGCGGGCTACGAGCAGTACTTC
D gene: TRBD1; clone size: many; J gene: TRBJ1-6; V gene: TRBV13; CDR3 protein: CASSLGQGEGSPLHF; CDR3 DNA: TGTGCCAGCAGCCTAGGACAGGGCGAGGGTTCACCCCTCCACTTT
D gene: .; clone size: .; J gene: TRBJ2-6; V gene: TRBV20-1; CDR3 protein: CSARDLGRVEANVLTF; CDR3 DNA: TGCAGTGCTAGAGATCTAGGGCGGGTGGAGGCCAACGTCCTGACTTTC
D gene: .; clone size: .; J gene: TRBJ2-1; V gene: TRBV20-1; CDR3 protein: CSASGSRVYYNEQFF; CDR3 DNA: TGCAGTGCATCAGGGAGTAGGGTGTACTACAATGAGCAGTTCTTC
D gene: .; clone size: few; J gene: TRBJ1-2; V gene: TRBV7-6; CDR3 protein: CASSQAGEGGYTF; CDR3 DNA: TGTGCCAGCAGCCAGGCAGGGGAGGGAGGCTACACCTTC
D gene: .; clone size: .; J gene: TRBJ2-5; V gene: TRBV5-1; CDR3 protein: CASSSIPGAPETQYF; CDR3 DNA: TGCGCCAGCAGCTCCATACCGGGGGCGCCGGAGACCCAGTACTTC
D gene: .; clone size: .; J gene: TRBJ1-2; V gene: TRBV10-3; CDR3 protein: CAIRGESRQNPYGYIF; CDR3 DNA: TGTGCCATCAGGGGGGAGTCAAGACAGAATCCATATGGCTACATCTTC
D gene: .; clone size: once; J gene: TRBJ2-7; V gene: TRBV14; CDR3 protein: CASSRRATREQYF; CDR3 DNA: TGTGCCAGCAGTCGCCGGGCTACTAGGGAGCAGTACTTC
D gene: .; clone size: .; J gene: TRBJ2-5; V gene: TRBV6-1; CDR3 protein: CASSEGDSRETQYF; CDR3 DNA: TGTGCCAGCAGTGAAGGGGACTCTCGAGAGACCCAGTACTTC
D gene: .; clone size: .; J gene: TRBJ2-1; V gene: TRBV4-1; CDR3 protein: CASSRVRDTDSYNEQFF; CDR3 DNA: TGCGCCAGCAGCCGGGTTCGGGACACCGACTCCTACAATGAGCAGTTCTTC
D gene: .; clone size: .; J gene: TRBJ2-4; V gene: TRBV20-1; CDR3 protein: CSALGGSLAKNIQYF; CDR3 DNA: TGCAGTGCCCTTGGAGGGAGTCTAGCCAAAAACATTCAGTACTTC
D gene: .; clone size: .; J gene: TRBJ2-7; V gene: TRBV7-2; CDR3 protein: CASSLAAAYEQYF; CDR3 DNA: TGTGCCAGCAGCTTAGCGGCGGCTTACGAGCAGTACTTC
D gene: TRBD1; clone size: .; J gene: TRBJ2-7; V gene: TRBV4-3; CDR3 protein: CASSQGDRGREQYF; CDR3 DNA: TGCGCCAGCAGCCAAGGGGACAGGGGTCGCGAGCAGTACTTC
D gene: .; clone size: few; J gene: TRBJ2-6; V gene: TRBV13; CDR3 protein: CASSIGGISGANVLTF; CDR3 DNA: TGTGCCAGCAGCATCGGGGGTATCTCTGGGGCCAACGTCCTGACTTTC
D gene: TRBD1; clone size: once; J gene: TRBJ1-3; V gene: TRBV29-1; CDR3 protein: CSVDQGAGNTIYF; CDR3 DNA: TGCAGCGTTGATCAGGGGGCTGGAAACACCATATATTTT
D gene: TRBD1; clone size: .; J gene: TRBJ1-1; V gene: TRBV12-3/TRBV12-4; CDR3 protein: CASIPVGRGTEAFF; CDR3 DNA: TGTGCCAGCATCCCTGTGGGCAGGGGGACTGAAGCTTTCTTT
D gene: .; clone size: .; J gene: TRBJ2-3; V gene: TRBV6-6; CDR3 protein: CASSYSVLRGETDTQYF; CDR3 DNA: TGTGCCAGCAGTTACTCGGTTCTGCGTGGGGAAACAGATACGCAGTATTTT
D gene: .; clone size: .; J gene: TRBJ2-7; V gene: TRBV29-1; CDR3 protein: CSVDRDGYNEQYF; CDR3 DNA: TGCAGCGTTGACCGGGACGGCTACAATGAGCAGTACTTC
D gene: .; clone size: .; J gene: TRBJ2-7; V gene: TRBV25-1; CDR3 protein: CASSERRKVSYEQYF; CDR3 DNA: TGTGCCAGCAGTGAAAGGCGGAAGGTCTCCTACGAGCAGTACTTC
D gene: .; clone size: .; J gene: TRBJ2-4; V gene: TRBV6-5; CDR3 protein: CASSYSSSVTLQSNIQYF; CDR3 DNA: TGTGCCAGCAGTTACTCGAGTAGTGTTACCTTGCAATCAAACATTCAGTACTTC
D gene: TRBD1; clone size: .; J gene: TRBJ1-6; V gene: TRBV10-3; CDR3 protein: CAISEGGAYNSPLHF; CDR3 DNA: TGTGCCATCAGTGAAGGGGGCGCGTATAATTCACCCCTCCACTTT
D gene: .; clone size: few; J gene: TRBJ1-2; V gene: TRBV9; CDR3 protein: CASSVAARGINYGYTF; CDR3 DNA: TGTGCCAGCAGCGTAGCCGCCCGGGGGATCAACTATGGCTACACCTTC
D gene: .; clone size: .; J gene: TRBJ2-7; V gene: TRBV14; CDR3 protein: CAGSQLGGGRGISYEQYF; CDR3 DNA: TGTGCCGGCAGCCAGTTGGGAGGGGGTCGGGGGATCTCCTACGAGCAGTACTTC
D gene: TRBD2; clone size: .; J gene: TRBJ2-1; V gene: TRBV3-1; CDR3 protein: CASSQDRAGGVFTEQFF; CDR3 DNA: TGTGCCAGCAGCCAAGATAGGGCGGGGGGGGTCTTCACTGAGCAGTTCTTC
D gene: TRBD1; clone size: .; J gene: TRBJ1-4; V gene: TRBV7-9; CDR3 protein: CASSLGWTGGETNEKLFF; CDR3 DNA: TGTGCCAGCAGCTTAGGGTGGACAGGGGGAGAAACTAATGAAAAACTGTTTTTT